This TCR beta chain was sequenced in a study of T-cell reconstitution after alpha-beta-depleted transplantation in children. Unique molecular identifiers were incorporated into the prepared TCRbeta library. TCRdb processed the PCR reads anew with MiXCR; each CDR3 protein has one entry. This sample has hundreds of thousands of distinct CDR3 sequences, with roughly 15% found just once. At least ten counts were recorded for this clonotype. V lost 2 bases and J 0 bases, leaving 11 bases between the germline ends. Looked up from germline, CDR1 is ENHRY and CDR2 is SYGVKD. The CDR3 spans 15 residues. This sample comprised PBMCs from the stem cell graft donor, obtained from the stem cell graft. This clonotype was sampled from a human donor who donated a stem cell graft to a child with acute myeloid leukemia. The rearrangement uses TRBV10-3 and TRBJ2-7; TRBD1 is a possible D gene (6 bases). CDR3 sequence (DNA): TGTGCCATCAGTGAGAACAGGGAAAGCTCCTACGAGCAGTACTTC. This codes for CAISENRESSYEQYF.